This TCR beta chain is from a study of blood T cell repertoires in COVID-19. Overall study context: Acute-phase and convalescent COVID-19 samples originated in the United States, Italy and Spain. In each case, the material was cDNA or gDNA derived from T cells, B-cell-depleted T cells, or PBMCs.

While infection was still active, Seattle patients were enrolled and then followed longitudinally. Original data processing: Amplified reference gene primers provided the basis for estimating nucleated cell counts. Clones were sequenced by immunoSEQ multiplex PCR, and TCRdb holds only the in-frame ones, with some missing. V and J calls and clone size follow that table, whereas D and trimming were derived from the DNA. This sample has 220,000 or so clones; about 88% occur once, and the top ten carry roughly 10%. The sequenced material came from peripheral blood. The receptor's source is a woman in her fifties or sixties with COVID-19, enrolled during active disease.

CDR3 protein: CASSLGPFSEQYV. The CDR3 coding sequence is TGTGCCAGCAGCCTTGGGCCTTTCTCCGAGCAGTACGTC. The chain uses TRBV28 and TRBJ2-7; no clear D. Germline assignment: CDR1 MDHEN and CDR2 SYDVKM. The CDR3 contains 13 residues. V gave up 6 bases and J gave up 6 bases, with 15 bases separating them.